This T cell receptor (beta chain) was profiled in a study of blood T cells in healthy people across ages. A J-beta primer mix and a sample-barcoded 5' primer were used in a second PCR of roughly 7 to 12 cycles. All samples yielded 3 million or more CDR3-containing paired-end reads. TCRdb ran MiXCR on the 5' RACE reads and lists one entry per CDR3 protein. The sample consists of around 800,000 distinct CDR3 sequences, about 47% of them appearing once. Concerning this clonotype: Given a much more abundant clone one base away, this may be a read error.

The germline V gene has CDR1 MNHNS and CDR2 SASEGT. The V gene lost 7 bases and the J gene lost 1 base, with 9 bases spanning the gap. This CDR3 has 13 residues. The V gene is TRBV6-1, the J gene TRBJ2-3; D is undetermined. The TCR originated in an elderly man in good health. What was sequenced was blood. CDR3 sequence: CASTRMGTDTQYF. Here the CDR3 DNA reads TGTGCCAGCACGCGGATGGGCACAGATACGCAGTATTTT.